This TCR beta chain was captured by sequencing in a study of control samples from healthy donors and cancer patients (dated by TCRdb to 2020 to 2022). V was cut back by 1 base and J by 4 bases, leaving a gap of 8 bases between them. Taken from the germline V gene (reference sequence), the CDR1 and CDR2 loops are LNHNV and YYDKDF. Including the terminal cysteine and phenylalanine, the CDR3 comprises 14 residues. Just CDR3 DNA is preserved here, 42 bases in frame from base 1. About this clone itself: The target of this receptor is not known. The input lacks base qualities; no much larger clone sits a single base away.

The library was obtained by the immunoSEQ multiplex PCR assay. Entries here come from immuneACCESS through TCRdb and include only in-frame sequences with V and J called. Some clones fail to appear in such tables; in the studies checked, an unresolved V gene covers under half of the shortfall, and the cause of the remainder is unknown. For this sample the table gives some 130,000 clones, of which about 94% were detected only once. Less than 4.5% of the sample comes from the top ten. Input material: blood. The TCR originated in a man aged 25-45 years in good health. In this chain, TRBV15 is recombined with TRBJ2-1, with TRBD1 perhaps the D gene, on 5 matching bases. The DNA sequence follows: TGTGCCACCAGCAGAGGGGGCTCTTACAATGAGCAGTTCTTC. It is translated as CATSRGGSYNEQFF. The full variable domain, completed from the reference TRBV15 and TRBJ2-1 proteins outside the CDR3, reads DAMVIQNPRYQVTQFGKPVTLSCSQTLNHNVMYWYQQKSSQAPKLLFHYYDKDFNNEADTPDNFQSRRPNTSFCFLDIRSPGLGDTAMYLCATSRGGSYNEQFFGPGTRLTVL.